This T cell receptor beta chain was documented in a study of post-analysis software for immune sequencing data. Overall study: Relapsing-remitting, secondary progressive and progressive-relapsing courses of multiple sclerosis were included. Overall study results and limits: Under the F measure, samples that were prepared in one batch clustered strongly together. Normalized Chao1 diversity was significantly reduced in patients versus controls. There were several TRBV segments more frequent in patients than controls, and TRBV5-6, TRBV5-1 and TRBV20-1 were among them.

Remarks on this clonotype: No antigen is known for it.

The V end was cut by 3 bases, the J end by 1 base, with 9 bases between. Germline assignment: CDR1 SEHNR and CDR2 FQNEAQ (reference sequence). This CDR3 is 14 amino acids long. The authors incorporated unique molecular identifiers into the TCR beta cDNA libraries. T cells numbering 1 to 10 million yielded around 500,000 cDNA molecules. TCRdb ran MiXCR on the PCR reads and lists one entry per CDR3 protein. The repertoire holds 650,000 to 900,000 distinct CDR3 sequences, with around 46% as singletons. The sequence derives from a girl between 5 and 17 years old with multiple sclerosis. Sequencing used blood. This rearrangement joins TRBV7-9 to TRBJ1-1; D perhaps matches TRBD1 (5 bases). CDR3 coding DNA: TGTGCCAGCAGCTTGGATACAGGGAACACTGAAGCTTTCTTT. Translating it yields CASSLDTGNTEAFF.